These T cell receptor beta chains were read from a single sample in a study of PD-L1 blockade in urothelial cancer. The protocol was immunoSEQ multiplex PCR, while the TCRdb copy is restricted to in-frame clones and leaves out a portion. This sample has fewer than 95,000 clones, with roughly 84% found just once. The sequencing here drew on PBMCs, taken around atezolizumab (anti-PD-L1) treatment. The source is a man between 60 and 70 years old with urothelial cancer. CDR3s include the opening cysteine and the closing phenylalanine or tryptophan. D genes are given only for firm matches. Expanded clones get a size class; other rows say once, few or many, or leave the size out.

d_call clone_size j_call v_call cdr3_nt cdr3_aa
NA once TRBJ2-7 TRBV9 TGTGCCAGCAGCGTAGAGACAGGTAGCAGCTACGAGCAGTACTTC CASSVETGSSYEQYF
NA NA TRBJ1-2 TRBV4-3 TGCGCCAGCAGCCAAGAAACAGGGTCAAACTATGGCTACACCTTC CASSQETGSNYGYTF
TRBD1 NA TRBJ1-1 TRBV29-1 TGCAGCGTTCTAGGACAGGGGAATACGAACACTGAAGCTTTCTTT CSVLGQGNTNTEAFF
NA NA TRBJ2-3 TRBV12-5 TGTGCTAGTGGTTTGGGAGTGGGGGCCTTCACAGATACGCAGTATTTT CASGLGVGAFTDTQYF
NA once TRBJ1-1 TRBV5-1 TGCGCCAGCAGCTTGGCCAGTCGAGGAAGGAACACTGAAGCTTTCTTT CASSLASRGRNTEAFF
NA NA TRBJ1-5 TRBV6-1 TGTGCCAGCAGGGGTTTGGGAGGGAGCAATCAGCCCCAGCATTTT CASRGLGGSNQPQHF
NA NA TRBJ1-5 TRBV6-1 TGTGCCAGCAGTGAAGCCACAACAGGGAACCAGCCCCAGCATTTT CASSEATTGNQPQHF
NA few TRBJ2-7 TRBV5-6 TGTGCCAGCAGCTTGTCGGTCGAGCAGTACTTC CASSLSVEQYF
TRBD1 NA TRBJ1-1 TRBV10-1 TGCGCCAGCAGTGCCACGGACAGGCGACGTGAAGCTTTCTTT CASSATDRRREAFF
NA NA TRBJ2-2 TRBV5-1 TGCGCCAGCAGGACTTGGGACACCGGGGAGCTGTTTTTT CASRTWDTGELFF
NA NA TRBJ2-7 TRBV6-1 TGTGCCAGCACCCGCGAGAAGTCAGGGTACTACGAGCAGTACTTC CASTREKSGYYEQYF
NA NA TRBJ2-3 TRBV6-5 TGTGCCAGCAGCCGCCGACTCGCAGATACGCAGTATTTT CASSRRLADTQYF
TRBD1 NA TRBJ1-2 TRBV7-2 TGTGCCAGCAGCTTCGGACAGGGAGGAGGCTACACCTTC CASSFGQGGGYTF
TRBD1 NA TRBJ1-3 TRBV10-3 TGTGCCATCAGTGATCGGACAGGGGGCCTCGGAAACACCATATATTTT CAISDRTGGLGNTIYF
TRBD1 NA TRBJ2-7 TRBV28 TGTGCCAGCAGTTTTTCTTGGGCAGGGGGCGAAGAGCAGTACTTC CASSFSWAGGEEQYF
NA NA TRBJ1-1 TRBV7-2 TGTGCCAGCAGCCTCGACAGCTCTGAAGCTTTCTTT CASSLDSSEAFF
TRBD2 NA TRBJ2-3 TRBV19 TGTGCCAGTAGGTCCGGGACTAGCGGCGTGGATACGCAGTATTTT CASRSGTSGVDTQYF
TRBD2 once TRBJ2-7 TRBV18 TGTGCCAGCTCACCCCTCGGGGAGGGTTACGAGCAGTACTTC CASSPLGEGYEQYF
NA NA TRBJ2-7 TRBV18 TGTGCCAGCTCAGGACAGGCCGGGACTAGACCCTACGAGCAGTACTTC CASSGQAGTRPYEQYF
TRBD1 NA TRBJ1-6 TRBV9 TGTGCCAGCAGCGGACCGGGACAGAATTCACCCCTCCACTTT CASSGPGQNSPLHF
NA NA TRBJ2-1 TRBV19 TGTGCCAGTACTTTAGGCGACGCAGGGGCTCCCCACAATGAGCAGTTCTTC CASTLGDAGAPHNEQFF
NA NA TRBJ2-2 TRBV6-4 TGTGCCAGCAGTCCGGACGGGGGTTCCGGGGAGCTGTTTTTT CASSPDGGSGELFF
TRBD1 once TRBJ2-7 TRBV14 TGTGCCAGCAGCCAACTCAGGACAGGTATTGGGCACGAGCAGTACTTC CASSQLRTGIGHEQYF
NA NA TRBJ2-1 TRBV7-2 TGTGCCAGTGTGACGGAAGGGGGTGAGCAGTTCTTC CASVTEGGEQFF
TRBD1 NA TRBJ1-5 TRBV6-6 TGTGCCAGCACCCAAGGGACAGGGCGCAACGACCCCCAGCATTTT CASTQGTGRNDPQHF
NA few TRBJ1-3 TRBV9 TGTGCCAGCAGCGTAGCATCCTCTACAGATTCTGGAAACACCATATATTTT CASSVASSTDSGNTIYF
NA NA TRBJ2-7 TRBV18 TGTGCCAGCTCACCGGCAGGGGGGAACTACGAGCAGTACTTC CASSPAGGNYEQYF
NA NA TRBJ1-4 TRBV7-2 TGTGCCAGCAGCCCCGGGAGGGCGAGTGAAAAACTGTTTTTT CASSPGRASEKLFF
NA NA TRBJ2-2 TRBV5-1 TGCGCCAGCAGCTTGTGGAGGGACGAGTGGAACACCGGGGAGCTGTTTTTT CASSLWRDEWNTGELFF
NA NA TRBJ1-3 TRBV5-1 TGCGCCAGCAGCCTAGATATGGCTGGAAACACCATATATTTT CASSLDMAGNTIYF
TRBD2 NA TRBJ2-1 TRBV10-1 TGCGCCAGCAGTGAGCGTCCAGCGGGGTACAATGAGCAGTTCTTC CASSERPAGYNEQFF
NA NA TRBJ2-7 TRBV19 TGTGCCAGTAGTACCCCAGGGGAAGCCGGGCAGTACTTC CASSTPGEAGQYF
NA NA TRBJ2-2 TRBV5-1 TGCGCCAGCAGAAGCAGGGTCGGGACCGGGGAGCTGTTTTTT CASRSRVGTGELFF
TRBD2 NA TRBJ2-1 TRBV5-1 TGCGCCAGCAGCTTGGCCTTCGGGGGGGCTGGGAATGAGCAGTTCTTC CASSLAFGGAGNEQFF
NA NA TRBJ1-5 TRBV5-1 TGCGCCAGCAGCTTGGGGGGGCAGGGTAGCAATCAGCCCCAGCATTTT CASSLGGQGSNQPQHF
NA NA TRBJ1-4 TRBV7-2 TGTGCCAGCAGCCGTGTCCTATCCGGTGAAAAACTGTTTTTT CASSRVLSGEKLFF
NA NA TRBJ2-7 TRBV18 TGTGCCAGCTCCCCGAGGAGGGGTACCTACGAGCAGTACTTC CASSPRRGTYEQYF
TRBD2 NA TRBJ2-7 TRBV28 TGTGCCAGCAGTTTGCCGGGAGGGCGGAACGAGCAGTACTTC CASSLPGGRNEQYF
NA NA TRBJ2-1 TRBV6-4 TGTGCCAGCAGTGACTCTAGCGGCTCCTACAATGAGCAGTTCTTC CASSDSSGSYNEQFF
NA NA TRBJ1-5 TRBV19 TGTGCCAGTAGTATCGAGGGCAATCAGCCCCAGCATTTT CASSIEGNQPQHF
TRBD1 few TRBJ2-7 TRBV2 TGTGCCAGCAGTGCAGGGACAGGGAGGAGCTCCTACGAGCAGTACTTC CASSAGTGRSSYEQYF